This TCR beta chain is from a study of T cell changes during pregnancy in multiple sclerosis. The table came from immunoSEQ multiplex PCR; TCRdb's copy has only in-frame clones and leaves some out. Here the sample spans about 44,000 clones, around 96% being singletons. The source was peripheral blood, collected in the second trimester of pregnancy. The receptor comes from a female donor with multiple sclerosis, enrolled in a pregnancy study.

CDR3 in amino acids: CASSPGQGAWETQYF. The CDR3 DNA is TGTGCCAGCAGTCCAGGACAGGGGGCGTGGGAGACCCAGTACTTC. This sequence joins TRBV2 and TRBJ2-5, with TRBD1 identical over 11 bases. Unmatched junction bases numbered 7, after V lost 5 bases and J lost 5 bases. The germline gives CDR1 SNHLY, CDR2 FYNNEI. The CDR3 totals 15 residues.